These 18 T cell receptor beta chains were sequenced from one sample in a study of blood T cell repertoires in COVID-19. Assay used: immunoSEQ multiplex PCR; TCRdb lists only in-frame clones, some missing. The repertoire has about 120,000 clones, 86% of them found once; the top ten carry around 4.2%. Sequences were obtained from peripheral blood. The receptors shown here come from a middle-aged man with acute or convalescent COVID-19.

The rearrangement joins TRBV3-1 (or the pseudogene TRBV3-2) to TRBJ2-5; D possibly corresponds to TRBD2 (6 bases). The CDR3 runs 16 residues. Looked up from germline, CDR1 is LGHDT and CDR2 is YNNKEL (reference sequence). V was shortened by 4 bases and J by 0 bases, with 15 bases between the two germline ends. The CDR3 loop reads CASSRRDLGYQETQYF. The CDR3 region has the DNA TGTGCCAGCAGCCGGCGGGACTTAGGGTACCAAGAGACCCAGTACTTC.

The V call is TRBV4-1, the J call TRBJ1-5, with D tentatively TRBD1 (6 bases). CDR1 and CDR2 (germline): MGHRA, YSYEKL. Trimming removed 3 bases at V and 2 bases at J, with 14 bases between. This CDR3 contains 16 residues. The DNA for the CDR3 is TGCGCCAGCAGCCAGCTACCGGGACAAGGCAATCAGCCCCAGCATTTT. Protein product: CASSQLPGQGNQPQHF.

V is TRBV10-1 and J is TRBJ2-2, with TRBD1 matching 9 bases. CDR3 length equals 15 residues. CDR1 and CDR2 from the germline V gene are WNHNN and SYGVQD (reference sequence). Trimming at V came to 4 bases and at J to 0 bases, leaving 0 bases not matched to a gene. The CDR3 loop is CASSGTGANTGELFF. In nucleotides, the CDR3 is TGCGCCAGCAGTGGGACAGGGGCGAACACCGGGGAGCTGTTTTTT.

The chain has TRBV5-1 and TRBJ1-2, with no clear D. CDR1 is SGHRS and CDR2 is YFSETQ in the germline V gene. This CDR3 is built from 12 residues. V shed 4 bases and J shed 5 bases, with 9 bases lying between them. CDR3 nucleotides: TGCGCCAGCAGCCGAGAGTCGTATGGCTACACCTTC. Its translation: CASSRESYGYTF.

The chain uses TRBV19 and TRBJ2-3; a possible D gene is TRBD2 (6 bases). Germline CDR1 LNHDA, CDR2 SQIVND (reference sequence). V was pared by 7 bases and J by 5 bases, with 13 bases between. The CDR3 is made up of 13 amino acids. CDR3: CASKAGRGDTQYF. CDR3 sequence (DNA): TGTGCCAGTAAGGCCGGGAGAGGAGATACGCAGTATTTT.

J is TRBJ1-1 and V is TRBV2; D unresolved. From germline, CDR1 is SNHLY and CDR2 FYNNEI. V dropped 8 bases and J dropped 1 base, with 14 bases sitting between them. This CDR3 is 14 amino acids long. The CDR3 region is CASSPTPPNTEAFF. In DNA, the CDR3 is TGTGCCAGCTCTCCGACACCACCGAACACTGAAGCTTTCTTT.

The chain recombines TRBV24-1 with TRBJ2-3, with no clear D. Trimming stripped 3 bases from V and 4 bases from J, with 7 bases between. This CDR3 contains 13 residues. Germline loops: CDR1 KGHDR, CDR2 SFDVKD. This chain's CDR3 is CATSDILSDTQYF. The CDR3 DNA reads TGTGCCACCAGTGATATCCTCTCAGATACGCAGTATTTT.

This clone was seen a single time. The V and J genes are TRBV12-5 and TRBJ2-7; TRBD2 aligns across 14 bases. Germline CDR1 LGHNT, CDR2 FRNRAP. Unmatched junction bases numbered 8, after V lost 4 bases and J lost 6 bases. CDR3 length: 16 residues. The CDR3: CASGSTGLAGVPEQYF. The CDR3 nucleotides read TGTGCTAGTGGTTCAACGGGACTAGCGGGGGTCCCCGAGCAGTACTTC.

The CDR3 DNA reads TGTGCCTGGGTAAGCCAGGGGGCTGTCGGCGAGCAGTACTTC. It specifies CAWVSQGAVGEQYF. The V and J genes are TRBV30 and TRBJ2-7; 8 bases fit TRBD1. The junction had 12 bases not matched to a gene; V was cut back by 5 bases and J by 6 bases. This CDR3 is built from 14 residues. CDR1 is GTSNPN and CDR2 is SVGIG in the germline V gene (reference sequence). Drawing the rest from reference TRBV30 and TRBJ2-7, the complete variable domain is SQTIHQWPATLVQPVGSPLSLECTVEGTSNPNLYWYRQAAGRGLQLLFYSVGIGQISSEVPQNLSASRPQDRQFILSSKKLLLSDSGFYLCAWVSQGAVGEQYFGPGTRLTVT.

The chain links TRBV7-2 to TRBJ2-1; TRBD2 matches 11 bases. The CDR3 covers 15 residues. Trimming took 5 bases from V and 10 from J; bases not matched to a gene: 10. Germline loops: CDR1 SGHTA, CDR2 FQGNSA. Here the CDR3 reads CASSLTSGSAQEQFF. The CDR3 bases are TGTGCCAGCAGCCTCACTAGCGGGAGTGCACAAGAGCAGTTCTTC.

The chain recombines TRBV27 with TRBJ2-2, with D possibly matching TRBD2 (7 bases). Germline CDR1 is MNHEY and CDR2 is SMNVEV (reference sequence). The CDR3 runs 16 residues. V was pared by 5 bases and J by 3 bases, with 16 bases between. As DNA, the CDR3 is TGTGCCAGCAGTCATAGGACTAGGGGGGACACCGGGGAGCTGTTTTTT. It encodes CASSHRTRGDTGELFF.

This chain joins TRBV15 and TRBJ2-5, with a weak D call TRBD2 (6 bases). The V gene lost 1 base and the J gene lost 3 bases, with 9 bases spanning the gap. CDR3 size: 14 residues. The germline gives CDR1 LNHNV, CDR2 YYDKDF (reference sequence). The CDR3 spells CATSRGRAEETQYF. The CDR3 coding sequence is TGTGCCACCAGCAGAGGGAGGGCTGAAGAGACCCAGTACTTC.

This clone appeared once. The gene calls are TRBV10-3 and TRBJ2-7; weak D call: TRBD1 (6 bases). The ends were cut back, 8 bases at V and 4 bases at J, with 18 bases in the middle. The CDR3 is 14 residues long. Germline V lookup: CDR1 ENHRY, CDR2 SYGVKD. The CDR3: CAIGIRDTSYEQYF. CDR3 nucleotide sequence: TGTGCCATCGGAATCCGGGACACTTCGTACGAGCAGTACTTC.

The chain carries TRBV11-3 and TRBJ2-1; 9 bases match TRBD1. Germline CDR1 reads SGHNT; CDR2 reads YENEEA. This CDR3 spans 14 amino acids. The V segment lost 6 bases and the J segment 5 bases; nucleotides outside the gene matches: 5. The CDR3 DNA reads TGTGCCAGCAGTCCCCGGGACAGGGACAATGAGCAGTTCTTC. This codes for CASSPRDRDNEQFF.

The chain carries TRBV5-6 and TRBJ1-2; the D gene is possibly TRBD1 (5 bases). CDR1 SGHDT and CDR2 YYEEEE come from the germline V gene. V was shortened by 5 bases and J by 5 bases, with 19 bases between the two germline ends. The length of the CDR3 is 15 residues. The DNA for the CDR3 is TGTGCCAGCAGACTGTTAGCGGGACCGGCGTATGGCTACACCTTC. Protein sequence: CASRLLAGPAYGYTF.

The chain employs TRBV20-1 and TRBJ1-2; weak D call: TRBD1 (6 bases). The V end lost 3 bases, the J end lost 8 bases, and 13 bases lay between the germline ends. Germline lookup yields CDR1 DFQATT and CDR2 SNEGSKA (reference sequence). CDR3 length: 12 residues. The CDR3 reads CSASSDSMGYTF. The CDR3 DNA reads TGCAGTGCTAGTTCGGACAGTATGGGCTACACCTTC.

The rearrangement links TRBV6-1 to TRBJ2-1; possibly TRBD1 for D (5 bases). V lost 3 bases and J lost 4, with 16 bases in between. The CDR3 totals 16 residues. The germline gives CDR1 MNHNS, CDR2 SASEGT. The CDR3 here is CASSERSAGLYNEQFF. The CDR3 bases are TGTGCCAGCAGTGAGCGCTCGGCAGGGTTGTACAATGAGCAGTTCTTC.

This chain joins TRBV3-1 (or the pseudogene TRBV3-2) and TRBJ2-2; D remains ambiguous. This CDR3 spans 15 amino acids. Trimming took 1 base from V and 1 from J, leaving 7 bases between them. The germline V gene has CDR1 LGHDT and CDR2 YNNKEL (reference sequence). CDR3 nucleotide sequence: TGTGCCAGCAGCCAAGCTCGCGGGAACACCGGGGAGCTGTTTTTT. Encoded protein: CASSQARGNTGELFF.